This passage covers 8 T cell receptor beta chains from one sample sequenced in a study of follicular helper T cells after annual influenza vaccination. Here immunoSEQ multiplex PCR was the method, and the copy in TCRdb shows in-frame clones only, minus some. The table shows roughly 7,000 clones, with around 84% occurring only once. The time point is: 2015-2016 season, 7 days after influenza vaccination. Sequenced material: CXCR5- memory CD4+ T cells sorted from blood, taken 7 days after influenza vaccination. Receptor source: an adult who received the influenza vaccine.

This clone was counted once. This sequence joins TRBV28 and TRBJ2-1; D not certain. Germline-derived CDR1 and CDR2 are MDHEN and SYDVKM. Trimming took 1 base from V and 7 from J, leaving 5 bases between them. The CDR3 has 12 amino acids. The chain's CDR3 is CASSLYRNEQFF. The CDR3, as DNA: TGTGCCAGCAGTTTATATAGGAATGAGCAGTTCTTC.

This rearrangement joins TRBV6-1 to TRBJ2-5, with D possibly matching TRBD2 (5 bases). CDR3 length: 13 amino acids. Trimming removed 8 bases at V and 5 bases at J, with 15 bases between. Germline loops: CDR1 MNHNS, CDR2 SASEGT. The CDR3 here is CASAREWWETQYF. CDR3 in DNA: TGTGCCAGCGCGAGGGAGTGGTGGGAGACCCAGTACTTC.

This chain links TRBV5-5 with TRBJ1-1; 7 bases match TRBD1. V lost 3 bases, J lost 1 base, and 0 bases stayed unmatched. CDR3 length equals 13 residues. Germline V gene lookup returns CDR1 SGHKS and CDR2 YYEKEE (reference sequence). CDR3: CASSYRGNTEAFF. Here the CDR3 DNA reads TGTGCCAGCAGCTACAGGGGGAACACTGAAGCTTTCTTT.

The chain employs TRBV6-1 and TRBJ1-1; D is ambiguous. The CDR3 has 14 amino acids. Trimming pared 2 bases from V and 1 base from J, leaving 8 bases between. Germline V lookup: CDR1 MNHNS, CDR2 SASEGT. CDR3 nucleotides: TGTGCCAGCAGTGAAATAGCAGAGAACACTGAAGCTTTCTTT. Its protein is CASSEIAENTEAFF.

The rearrangement joins TRBV29-1 to TRBJ2-3, with 8 bases aligning to TRBD2. CDR1 SQVTM and CDR2 ANQGSEA come from the germline V gene. This CDR3 contains 13 residues. V gave up 7 bases and J gave up 5 bases; unmatched junction bases: 8. As DNA, the CDR3 is TGCAGCGGTGGGACTAGTGGGGGAGATACGCAGTATTTT. This gives the protein CSGGTSGGDTQYF.

The chain carries TRBV9 and TRBJ2-5; no definite D call. The CDR3 has 13 residues. The V end lost 0 bases, the J end lost 5 bases, and 8 bases lay between the germline ends. Per the germline V gene, CDR1 is SGDLS and CDR2 is YYNGEE. The CDR3 region has the DNA TGTGCCAGCAGCGTAGGTCTTGGGGAGACCCAGTACTTC. Protein: CASSVGLGETQYF.

This clone was detected only a few times. The chain joins TRBV5-1 to TRBJ1-1; 7 nucleotides match TRBD1. Trimming removed 0 bases from V and 0 bases from J; junction bases left unmatched: 2. Germline V CDR1 and CDR2: SGHRS, YFSETQ. This CDR3 has 15 residues. CDR3 sequence reads: CASSLGGTVNTEAFF. DNA for the CDR3: TGCGCCAGCAGCTTGGGTGGGACAGTGAACACTGAAGCTTTCTTT.

The rearrangement joins TRBV5-4 to TRBJ2-3; no clear D. This CDR3 contains 15 residues. CDR1 SGHNT and CDR2 YYREEE come from the germline V gene (reference sequence). V dropped 3 bases and J dropped 1 base, with 12 bases sitting between them. CDR3 sequence reads: CASSSLIRGTDTQYF. As DNA, the CDR3 is TGTGCCAGCAGCTCGCTGATAAGGGGCACAGATACGCAGTATTTT.